This TCR beta chain was recorded in a study of T cells in Graves' hyperthyroidism and ophthalmopathy. The CDR3 runs to 14 residues. V was pared by 2 bases and J by 8 bases, with 12 bases between. Germline V CDR1 and CDR2: MNHNS, SASEGT. Template material for amplifying TCR beta CDR3 regions consisted of RNA transcripts. TCR CDR3 underwent first-round RT-PCR with the HTBI primer set. TCRdb re-called the multiplex PCR reads through MiXCR, storing one row per CDR3 protein. The data contain about 620,000 distinct CDR3 sequences, around 15% of them seen just once; the ten biggest clones take up around 3.9%.

The source of this sequence is a woman aged 30 to 39 with Graves' hyperthyroidism. Specimen: blood. The gene calls are TRBV6-1 and TRBJ1-4; D possibly corresponds to TRBD1 (5 bases). CDR3 DNA sequence: TGTGCCAGCAGTGAACTAGACAGTAGAGAAAAACTGTTTTTT. It is translated as CASSELDSREKLFF.